The clone carrying this TCR beta chain showed up many times. What it recognizes is unknown. The V gene lost 6 bases and the J gene lost 4 bases, with 19 bases spanning the gap. The CDR3 loop spans 14 amino acids. Germline CDR1 reads SQVTM; CDR2 reads ANQGSEA. These data are taken from a study of T-cell reconstitution after alpha-beta-depleted transplantation in children. Study observations and caveats: Where some patients showed high TCRbeta diversity at day 60, it came from recipient T cells and thymic progenitors that had survived. Several hundred expanded graft clones reportedly gave rise to the alpha-beta T cells present about two months after transplant.

Unique molecular identifiers were used in preparing the TCRbeta library. TCRdb independently ran MiXCR on the PCR reads; one entry per CDR3 protein. Here the sample spans roughly 30,000 distinct CDR3 sequences, roughly 6.7% being singletons. This chain links TRBV29-1 with TRBJ2-7; perhaps TRBD2 as D (6 bases). This clonotype was sampled from a child younger than two who had a stem cell transplant for acute myeloid leukemia, so the T cells may come from the graft donor. The sample was peripheral blood, taken 60 days after TCRalphabeta/CD19-depleted stem cell transplant. The CDR3 here is CSVGSGLSQYEQYF. The CDR3, as DNA: TGCAGCGTCGGTTCCGGACTATCTCAGTACGAGCAGTACTTC.